The TCR beta chain under discussion was sequenced for a study of blood T cell repertoires in COVID-19. Study-wide context: Acute and convalescent COVID-19 specimens originated in the United States, Italy and Spain.

V shed 4 bases, J shed 0 bases, and the junction held 16 bases outside the gene matches. Looked up from germline, CDR1 is LGHNA and CDR2 is YNFKEQ. The CDR3 spans 20 residues. Per the original data handling: The assay estimated nucleated cells by amplifying reference gene primers. Here immunoSEQ multiplex PCR was the method, and the copy in TCRdb shows in-frame clones only, minus some. Clone size and the V and J calls come from that table; the DNA yielded D and trimming. The table shows about 76,000 clones, with approximately 80% occurring only once. This sequence originates from an elderly man with acute or convalescent COVID-19. This sequence joins TRBV4-2 and TRBJ1-4; 8 nucleotides match TRBD1. Specimen: peripheral blood. CDR3 in amino acids: CASSRTTFGQGLSTNEKLFF. CDR3 coding DNA: TGTGCCAGCAGCCGCACGACATTCGGACAGGGTCTATCAACTAATGAAAAACTGTTTTTT.